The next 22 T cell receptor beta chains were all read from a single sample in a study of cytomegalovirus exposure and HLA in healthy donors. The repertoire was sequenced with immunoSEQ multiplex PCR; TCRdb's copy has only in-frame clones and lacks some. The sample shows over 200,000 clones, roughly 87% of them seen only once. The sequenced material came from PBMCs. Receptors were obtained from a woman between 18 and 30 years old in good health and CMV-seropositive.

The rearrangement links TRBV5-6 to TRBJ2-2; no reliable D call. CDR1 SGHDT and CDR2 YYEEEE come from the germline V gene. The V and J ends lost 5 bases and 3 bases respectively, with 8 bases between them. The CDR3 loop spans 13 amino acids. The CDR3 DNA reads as TGTGCCAGCAGGAGGAGATACACCGGGGAGCTGTTTTTT. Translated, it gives CASRRRYTGELFF.

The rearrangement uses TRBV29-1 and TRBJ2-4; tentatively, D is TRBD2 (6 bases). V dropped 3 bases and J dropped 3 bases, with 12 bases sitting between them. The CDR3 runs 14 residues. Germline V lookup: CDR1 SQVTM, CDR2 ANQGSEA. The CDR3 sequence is CSVDPGRDKNIQYF. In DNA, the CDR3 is TGCAGCGTTGACCCGGGGCGGGACAAAAACATTCAGTACTTC.

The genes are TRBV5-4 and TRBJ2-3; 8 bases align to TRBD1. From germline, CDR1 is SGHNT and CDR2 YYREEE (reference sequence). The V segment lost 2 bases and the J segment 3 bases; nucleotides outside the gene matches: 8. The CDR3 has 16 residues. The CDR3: CASSFPSGQGTDTQYF. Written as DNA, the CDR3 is TGTGCCAGCAGCTTCCCGTCCGGACAGGGAACAGATACGCAGTATTTT.

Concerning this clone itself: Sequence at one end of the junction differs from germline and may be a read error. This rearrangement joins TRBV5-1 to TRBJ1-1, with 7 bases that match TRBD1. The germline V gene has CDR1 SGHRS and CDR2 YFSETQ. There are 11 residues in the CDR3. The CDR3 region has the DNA TGCGCCAGCAGGTTGGGACAGGAAGCTTTCTTT. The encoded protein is CASRLGQEAFF.

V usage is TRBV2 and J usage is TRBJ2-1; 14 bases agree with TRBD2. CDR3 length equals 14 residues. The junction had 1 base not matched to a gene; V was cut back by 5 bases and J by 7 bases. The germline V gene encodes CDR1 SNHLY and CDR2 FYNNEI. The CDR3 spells CASSRTSGRNEQFF. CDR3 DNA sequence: TGTGCCAGCAGTCGGACTAGCGGGAGGAATGAGCAGTTCTTC.

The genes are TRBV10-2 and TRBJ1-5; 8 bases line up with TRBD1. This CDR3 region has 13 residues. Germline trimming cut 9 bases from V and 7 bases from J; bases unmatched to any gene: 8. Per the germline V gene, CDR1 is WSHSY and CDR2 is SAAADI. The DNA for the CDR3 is TGCGCCAGGACAGGGGTTAAATCCCAGCCCCAGCATTTT. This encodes CARTGVKSQPQHF.

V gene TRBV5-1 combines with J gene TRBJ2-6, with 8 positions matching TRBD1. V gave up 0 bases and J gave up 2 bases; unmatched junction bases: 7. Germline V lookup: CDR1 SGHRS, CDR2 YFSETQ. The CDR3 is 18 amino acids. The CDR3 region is CASSLGGSTGAGANVLTF. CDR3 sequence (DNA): TGCGCCAGCAGCTTGGGGGGATCGACAGGGGCTGGGGCCAACGTCCTGACTTTC.

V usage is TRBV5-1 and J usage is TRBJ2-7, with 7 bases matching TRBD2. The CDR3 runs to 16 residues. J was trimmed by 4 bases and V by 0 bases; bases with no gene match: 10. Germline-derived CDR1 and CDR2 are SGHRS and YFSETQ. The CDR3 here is CASSLVVFGGSYEQYF. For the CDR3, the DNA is TGCGCCAGCAGCTTGGTTGTGTTCGGCGGGAGTTACGAGCAGTACTTC.

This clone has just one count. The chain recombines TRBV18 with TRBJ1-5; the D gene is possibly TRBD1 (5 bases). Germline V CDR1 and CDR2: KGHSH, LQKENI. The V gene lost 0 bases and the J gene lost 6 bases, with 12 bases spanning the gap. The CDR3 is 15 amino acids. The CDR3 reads CASSPPTAVGQPQHF. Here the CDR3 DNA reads TGTGCCAGCTCACCACCGACAGCAGTTGGTCAGCCCCAGCATTTT.

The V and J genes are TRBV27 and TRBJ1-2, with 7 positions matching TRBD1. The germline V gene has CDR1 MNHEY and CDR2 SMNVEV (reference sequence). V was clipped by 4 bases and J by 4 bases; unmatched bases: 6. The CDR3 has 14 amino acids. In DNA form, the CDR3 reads TGTGCCAGCAGTTCCATGACAGGGAGCTATGGCTACACCTTC. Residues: CASSSMTGSYGYTF.

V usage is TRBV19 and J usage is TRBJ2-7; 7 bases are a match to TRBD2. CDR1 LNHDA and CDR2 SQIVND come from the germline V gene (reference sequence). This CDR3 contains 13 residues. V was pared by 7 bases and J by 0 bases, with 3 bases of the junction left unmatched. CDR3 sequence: CASTGGSSYEQYF. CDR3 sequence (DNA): TGTGCCAGTACGGGAGGCAGCTCCTACGAGCAGTACTTC.

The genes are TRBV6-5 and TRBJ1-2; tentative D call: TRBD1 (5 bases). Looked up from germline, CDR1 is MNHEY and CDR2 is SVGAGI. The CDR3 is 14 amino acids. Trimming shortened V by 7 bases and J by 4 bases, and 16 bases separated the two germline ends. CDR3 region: CASTPGGVRYGYTF. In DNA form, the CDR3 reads TGTGCCAGCACCCCCGGAGGGGTTCGCTATGGCTACACCTTC.

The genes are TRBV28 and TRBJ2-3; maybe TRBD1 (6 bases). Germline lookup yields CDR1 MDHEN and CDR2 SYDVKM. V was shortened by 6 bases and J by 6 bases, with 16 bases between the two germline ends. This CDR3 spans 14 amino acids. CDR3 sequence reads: CASSAGAPLDTQYF. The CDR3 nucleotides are TGTGCCAGCAGCGCAGGGGCCCCGCTCGATACGCAGTATTTT.

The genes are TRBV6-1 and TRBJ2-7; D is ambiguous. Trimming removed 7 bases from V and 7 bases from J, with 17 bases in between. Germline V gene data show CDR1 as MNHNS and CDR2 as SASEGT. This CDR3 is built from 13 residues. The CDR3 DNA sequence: TGTGCCAGCATTAGCTCCCTCGTGCGGGAGCAGTACTTC. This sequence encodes CASISSLVREQYF.

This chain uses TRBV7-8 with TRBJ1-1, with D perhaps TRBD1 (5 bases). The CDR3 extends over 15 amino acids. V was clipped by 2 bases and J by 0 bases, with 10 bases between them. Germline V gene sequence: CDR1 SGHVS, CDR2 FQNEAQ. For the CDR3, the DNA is TGTGCCAGCAGCTTAATACCCAGGGTGAACACTGAAGCTTTCTTT. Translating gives CASSLIPRVNTEAFF.

CDR3 protein: CASSPPGLDYNEQFF. CDR3 coding DNA: TGTGCCAGCAGTCCTCCGGGACTTGATTACAATGAGCAGTTCTTC. The chain couples TRBV2 to TRBJ2-1; D is perhaps TRBD2 (6 bases). V lost 5 bases to trimming and J lost 4 bases, with 15 bases between them. Germline V gene sequence: CDR1 SNHLY, CDR2 FYNNEI. The CDR3 totals 15 residues.

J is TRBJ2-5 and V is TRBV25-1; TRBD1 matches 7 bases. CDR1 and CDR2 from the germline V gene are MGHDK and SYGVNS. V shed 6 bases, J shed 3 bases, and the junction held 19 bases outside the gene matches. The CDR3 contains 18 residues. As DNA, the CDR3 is TGTGCCAGCAGCCTCTCATTGGACAGGCAAAAGGGGGAAGAGACCCAGTACTTC. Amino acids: CASSLSLDRQKGEETQYF.

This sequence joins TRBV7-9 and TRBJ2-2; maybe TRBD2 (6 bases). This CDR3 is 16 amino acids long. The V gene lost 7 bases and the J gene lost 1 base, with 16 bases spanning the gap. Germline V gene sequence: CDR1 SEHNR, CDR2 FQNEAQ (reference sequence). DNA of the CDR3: TGTGCCAGCACCCCCGGAGGGAGCAAGAACACCGGGGAGCTGTTTTTT. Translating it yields CASTPGGSKNTGELFF.

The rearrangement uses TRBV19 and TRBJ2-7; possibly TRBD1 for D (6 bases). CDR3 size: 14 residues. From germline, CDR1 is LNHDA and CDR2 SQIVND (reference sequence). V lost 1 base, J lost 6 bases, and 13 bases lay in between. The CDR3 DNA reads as TGTGCCAGTAGTATAGGTTCACAGGGTGGCGAGCAGTACTTC. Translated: CASSIGSQGGEQYF.

The CDR3 sequence: CASSSQGRGSNQPQHF. The CDR3 DNA sequence: TGTGCCAGCTCCAGCCAAGGAAGAGGAAGCAATCAGCCCCAGCATTTT. This chain joins TRBV18 and TRBJ1-5, with D unresolved. Germline V lookup: CDR1 KGHSH, CDR2 LQKENI. The V end was cut by 6 bases, the J end by 1 base, with 16 bases between. The CDR3 spans 16 residues. Drawing the rest from reference TRBV18 and TRBJ1-5, the complete variable domain is NAGVMQNPRHLVRRRGQEARLRCSPMKGHSHVYWYRQLPEEGLKFMVYLQKENIIDESGMPKERFSAEFPKEGPSILRIQQVVRGDSAAYFCASSSQGRGSNQPQHFGDGTRLSIL.

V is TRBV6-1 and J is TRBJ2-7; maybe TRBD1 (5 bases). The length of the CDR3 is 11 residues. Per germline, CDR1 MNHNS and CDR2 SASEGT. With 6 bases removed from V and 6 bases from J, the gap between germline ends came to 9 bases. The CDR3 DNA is TGTGCCAGCAGAGCAGGGTCCGAGCAGTACTTC. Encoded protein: CASRAGSEQYF.

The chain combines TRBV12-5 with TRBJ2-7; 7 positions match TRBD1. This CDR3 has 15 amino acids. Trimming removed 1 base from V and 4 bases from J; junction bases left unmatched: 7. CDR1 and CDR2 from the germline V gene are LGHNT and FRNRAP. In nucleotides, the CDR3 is TGTGCTAGTGGTTTGGCGCTTGGGACAGTATACGAGCAGTACTTC. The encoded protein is CASGLALGTVYEQYF.